The sequence of this TCR beta chain was determined in a study of cytomegalovirus exposure and HLA in healthy donors. Points from the study as a whole: In the analysis, some V segments, TRBV6-2 and TRBV6-3 included, were excluded as indistinguishable.

The PCR used 60 Vbeta and 13 Jbeta primers. The protocol was immunoSEQ multiplex PCR, while the TCRdb copy is restricted to in-frame clones and leaves out a portion. The table has more than 100,000 clones, around 72% seen once. This clone was recorded only once. No antigen is known for it. The CDR3 runs to 15 residues. CDR1 is SGHRS, CDR2 YFSETQ, per germline. V was shortened by 0 bases and J by 0 bases, with 9 bases between the two germline ends. V is TRBV5-1 and J is TRBJ1-1; D might be TRBD1 (5 bases). The TCR comes from a woman aged 18-29 years in good health and CMV-seronegative. Input material: PBMCs. The DNA for the CDR3 is TGCGCCAGCAGCTTGGAAGGGGTCATGAACACTGAAGCTTTCTTT. Protein: CASSLEGVMNTEAFF.